These 10 T cell receptor beta chains came from one sample sequenced in a study of T cell repertoires in cytomegalovirus infection. Which antigens these TCRs recognize remains unknown. TCRdb used MiXCR to reprocess the reads, holding one entry per CDR3 protein. The table includes some 700,000 distinct CDR3 sequences, approximately 33% detected once. The source material was cultured PBMCs, sampled from culture after CMV antigen stimulation. These receptors all stem from a human donor in good health (CMV status not recorded). Some clones in this sample may be carry-over from other donors' samples.

The genes are TRBV6-8 and TRBJ1-1, with D perhaps matching TRBD1 (5 bases). The V gene's germline CDR1 is MNHGY and CDR2 SAAAGT. V lost 3 bases, J lost 7 bases, and 12 bases lay in between. This CDR3 region has 13 residues. The CDR3 reads CASSYSGISEAFF. DNA for the CDR3: TGTGCCAGCAGTTATTCAGGGATAAGTGAAGCTTTCTTT.

The table lists this clonotype with a few counts. The genes are TRBV7-8 and TRBJ2-7, with 16 bases matching TRBD2. Trimming at V came to 1 base and at J to 3 bases, leaving 3 bases not matched to a gene. CDR1 is SGHVS and CDR2 is FQNEAQ in the germline V gene. This CDR3 is 17 amino acids long. The CDR3 nucleotides read TGTGCCAGCAGCTTAGTGGGACTAGCGGGAGGGCTCTACGAGCAGTACTTC. It translates to CASSLVGLAGGLYEQYF. Full variable domain (outside the CDR3, taken from reference TRBV7-8 and TRBJ2-7): GAGVSQSPRYKVAKRGQDVALRCDPISGHVSLFWYQQALGQGPEFLTYFQNEAQLDKSGLPSDRFFAERPEGSVSTLKIQRTQQEDSAVYLCASSLVGLAGGLYEQYFGPGTRLTVT.

This clonotype appeared a few times. This chain uses TRBV12-3 or TRBV12-4 with TRBJ1-5; D is unclear. The CDR3 totals 14 residues. Trimming stripped 3 bases from V and 7 bases from J, with 13 bases between. The CDR3 DNA reads as TGTGCCAGCAGTTTTTTGGGCCCGGAGCAGCCCCAGCATTTT. Amino acid sequence: CASSFLGPEQPQHF.

This clonotype appeared a few times. This rearrangement joins TRBV14 to TRBJ2-3, with D unclear. V gave up 4 bases and J gave up 6 bases, with 14 bases separating them. The CDR3 has 14 residues. Germline CDR1 reads SGHDN; CDR2 reads FVKESK. The CDR3 bases are TGTGCCAGCAGCCGCGCCGGCCTCGTGGATACGCAGTATTTT. Amino acids: CASSRAGLVDTQYF.

The gene calls are TRBV6-5 and TRBJ2-2; D remains ambiguous. Per the germline V gene, CDR1 is MNHEY and CDR2 is SVGAGI. Between the trimmed V and J ends, which lost 2 bases and 3 bases, there was a span of 7 bases. CDR3 length: 14 residues. In DNA form, the CDR3 reads TGTGCCAGCAGTTACGGGCGGTACACCGGGGAGCTGTTTTTT. Its translation: CASSYGRYTGELFF.

This chain links TRBV20-1 with TRBJ1-5; D is perhaps TRBD1 (6 bases). The germline V gene has CDR1 DFQATT and CDR2 SNEGSKA (reference sequence). V was clipped by 2 bases and J by 2 bases, with 22 bases between them. The CDR3 sequence is 18 residues long. This CDR3 is CSARNPGTNADGNQPQHF. In DNA form, the CDR3 reads TGCAGTGCTAGAAACCCCGGGACAAATGCAGATGGCAATCAGCCCCAGCATTTT.

There are many counts of this clonotype. This chain connects TRBV7-8 to TRBJ2-1, with 9 bases identical to TRBD2. CDR1 is SGHVS, CDR2 FQNEAQ, per germline. The J segment lost 8 bases and the V segment lost 3 bases, leaving 11 bases of the junction unmatched. This CDR3 is 16 amino acids long. CDR3 in DNA: TGTGCCAGCAGCTTTCTAGCGGGAAATCGGTTCGATGAGCAGTTCTTC. Translation gives CASSFLAGNRFDEQFF.

The rearrangement links TRBV20-1 to TRBJ2-3, with 9 bases lining up with TRBD2. Trimming at V came to 0 bases and at J to 4 bases, leaving 8 bases not matched to a gene. The germline V gene encodes CDR1 DFQATT and CDR2 SNEGSKA (reference sequence). The CDR3 loop spans 16 amino acids. This CDR3 reads CSARDRRGLAPDTQYF. Written as DNA, the CDR3 is TGCAGTGCTAGAGATCGTAGGGGACTAGCACCAGATACGCAGTATTTT.

This clonotype has just a few counts. The rearrangement uses TRBV6-1 and TRBJ1-6, with D possibly TRBD1 on 6 matching bases. The CDR3 spans 15 residues. Germline CDR1 is MNHNS and CDR2 is SASEGT. Trimming shortened V by 5 bases and J by 9 bases, and 17 bases separated the two germline ends. Here the CDR3 reads CASSTYTGIGSPLHF. CDR3 sequence (DNA): TGTGCCAGCAGTACATATACAGGGATAGGTTCACCCCTCCACTTT.

The chain employs TRBV20-1 and TRBJ1-5; D not certain. The CDR3 is 10 amino acids. CDR1 DFQATT and CDR2 SNEGSKA come from the germline V gene (reference sequence). The CDR3 region is CSVGQVIQHF. For the CDR3, the DNA is TGCAGCGTTGGTCAAGTGATCCAGCATTTT.